These 30 T cell receptor beta chains came from one sample sequenced in a study of stem cell transplantation in POMP-related autoinflammatory disease. The protocol was immunoSEQ multiplex PCR, while the TCRdb copy is restricted to in-frame clones and leaves out a portion. The table shows more than 25,000 clones, with 88% occurring only once. Sample: CD4+ T cells from PBMCs, taken before stem cell transplantation. The source of these receptors is a human donor with POMP-related autoinflammation and immune dysregulation (PRAID).

The chain is built from TRBV7-6 and TRBJ1-1; D is ambiguous. Germline V gene lookup returns CDR1 SGHVS and CDR2 FNYEAQ. Trimming removed 1 base at V and 2 bases at J, with 5 bases between. The CDR3 covers 13 residues. As DNA, the CDR3 is TGTGCCAGCAGCTTAGGAGCCAACACTGAAGCTTTCTTT. It specifies CASSLGANTEAFF.

The chain couples TRBV29-1 to TRBJ1-1, with 7 bases fitting TRBD1. The V gene end was trimmed by 6 bases and the J gene end by 2 bases; junction bases not matched to a gene: 6. The CDR3 contains 13 residues. Germline CDR1 is SQVTM and CDR2 is ANQGSEA. CDR3 DNA: TGCAGCGTGACAGGGCGATTTAACACTGAAGCTTTCTTT. This encodes CSVTGRFNTEAFF.

The chain has TRBV28 and TRBJ2-7; TRBD1 might be the D (5 bases). The CDR3 has 14 amino acids. Germline loops: CDR1 MDHEN, CDR2 SYDVKM. The V end lost 5 bases, the J end lost 0 bases, and 11 bases lay between the germline ends. CDR3 sequence: CASSEQAPSYEQYF. The CDR3, as DNA: TGTGCCAGCAGTGAACAGGCGCCCTCCTACGAGCAGTACTTC.

The rearrangement links TRBV6-6 to TRBJ1-4, with 7 bases lining up with TRBD1. The V segment lost 6 bases and the J segment 4 bases; nucleotides outside the gene matches: 5. Germline values: CDR1 MNHNY, CDR2 SVGAGI (reference sequence). The CDR3 totals 14 residues. The CDR3 sequence is CASRVTGSNEKLFF. The CDR3 bases are TGTGCCAGCAGGGTGACAGGGAGTAATGAAAAACTGTTTTTT.

This chain links TRBV25-1 with TRBJ1-6; no reliable D call. Germline CDR1 MGHDK, CDR2 SYGVNS. V shed 5 bases and J shed 7 bases, with 12 bases lying between them. The CDR3 loop spans 14 amino acids. In DNA form, the CDR3 reads TGTGCCAGCAGTCTTACCGGTAGGAATTCACCCCTCCACTTT. Its protein product is CASSLTGRNSPLHF.

This chain links TRBV6-5 with TRBJ1-1, with D unresolved. V was trimmed by 4 bases and J by 4 bases, leaving 13 bases between them. The CDR3 runs 14 residues. CDR1 is MNHEY and CDR2 is SVGAGI in the germline V gene. In DNA, the CDR3 is TGTGCCAGCAGTTCACCGGGATTGGGCACTGAAGCTTTCTTT. As protein: CASSSPGLGTEAFF.

This chain joins TRBV6-1 and TRBJ2-5; possibly TRBD1 or TRBD2 for D (6 bases each). CDR3 length: 15 residues. Germline CDR1 MNHNS, CDR2 SASEGT. The V end was cut by 2 bases, the J end by 7 bases, with 17 bases between. The CDR3 here is CASSELTGHGGTQYF. Here the CDR3 DNA reads TGTGCCAGCAGTGAACTGACAGGCCACGGGGGGACCCAGTACTTC.

This chain connects TRBV13 to TRBJ2-1, with D tentatively TRBD2 (6 bases). Germline V gene data show CDR1 as PRHDT and CDR2 as FYEKMQ (reference sequence). This CDR3 is 14 amino acids long. V was shortened by 1 base and J by 9 bases, with 13 bases between the two germline ends. CDR3 in DNA: TGTGCCAGCAGCTTAGCGGGAGCAGACGGTGAGCAGTTCTTC. This encodes CASSLAGADGEQFF.

The V call is TRBV28, the J call TRBJ2-2; D might be TRBD1 or TRBD2, each matching 5 bases. V lost 5 bases to trimming and J lost 4 bases, with 14 bases between them. Germline V gives CDR1 MDHEN, CDR2 SYDVKM. This CDR3 region has 15 residues. The CDR3 DNA reads as TGTGCCAGCAGTCGACCCGGGACCATCACCGGGGAGCTGTTTTTT. Encoded protein: CASSRPGTITGELFF.

The chain recombines TRBV5-1 with TRBJ1-2; tentatively, D is TRBD1 (5 bases). Between the trimmed V and J ends, which lost 0 bases and 3 bases, there was a span of 12 bases. Germline lookup yields CDR1 SGHRS and CDR2 YFSETQ. The CDR3 extends over 15 amino acids. The CDR3 protein is CASSLAGTYDYGYTF. The CDR3 DNA follows: TGCGCCAGCAGCTTGGCCGGGACTTACGACTATGGCTACACCTTC. Together with reference TRBV5-1 and TRBJ1-2, the CDR3 gives the full variable domain: KAGVTQTPRYLIKTRGQQVTLSCSPISGHRSVSWYQQTPGQGLQFLFEYFSETQRNKGNFPGRFSGRQFSNSRSEMNVSTLELGDSALYLCASSLAGTYDYGYTFGSGTRLTVV.

This clone was counted once. The genes are TRBV9 and TRBJ2-3; D ambiguous. The CDR3 loop spans 14 amino acids. Trimming took off 1 base at V and 2 bases at J, with 8 bases between the two ends. Germline V gene data show CDR1 as SGDLS and CDR2 as YYNGEE. CDR3 loop: CASSVRPSTDTQYF. The CDR3 nucleotides read TGTGCCAGCAGCGTACGACCGTCCACAGATACGCAGTATTTT.

As regards this clone: The identical CDR3 is also encoded by other nucleotide sequences in the sample. The chain couples TRBV6-5 to TRBJ2-7; 14 nucleotides agree with TRBD2. Germline CDR1 MNHEY, CDR2 SVGAGI. CDR3 length: 14 amino acids. V lost 10 bases and J lost 7; bases outside the gene matches: 9. As DNA, the CDR3 is TGTGCCACTGCTAGACTAGCGGGAGGGGGAGAGCAGTACTTC. Its protein product is CATARLAGGGEQYF.

This chain uses TRBV28 with TRBJ2-7; D possibly uses TRBD1 or TRBD2 (5 bases each). The germline V gene has CDR1 MDHEN and CDR2 SYDVKM. This CDR3 has 12 amino acids. Deletions cut 8 bases from V and 3 bases from J, with 11 bases between. CDR3 loop: CASGTLGYEQYF. The DNA for the CDR3 is TGTGCCAGCGGGACCTTAGGCTACGAGCAGTACTTC.

The rearrangement joins TRBV28 to TRBJ2-4; a possible D gene is TRBD1 (5 bases). Germline CDR1 reads MDHEN; CDR2 reads SYDVKM. The CDR3 loop spans 17 amino acids. V shed 1 base and J shed 2 bases, with 15 bases lying between them. The CDR3: CASSLFSSGRTKNIQYF. The CDR3 DNA follows: TGTGCCAGCAGTTTATTCTCTTCAGGGCGGACCAAAAACATTCAGTACTTC.

The genes are TRBV14 and TRBJ2-1; D remains unclear. The CDR3 has 14 residues. Deletions cut 2 bases from V and 5 bases from J, with 10 bases between. CDR1 and CDR2 from the germline V gene are SGHDN and FVKESK. The CDR3 loop reads CASSQIALHNEQFF. CDR3 DNA: TGTGCCAGCAGCCAAATCGCATTACACAATGAGCAGTTCTTC.

This chain uses TRBV25-1 with TRBJ2-3; D gene uncertain. V lost 3 bases and J lost 2, with 6 bases in between. The germline V gene has CDR1 MGHDK and CDR2 SYGVNS. The CDR3 is made up of 13 amino acids. The CDR3 nucleotides read TGTGCCAGCAGTGATGGGTCCACAGATACGCAGTATTTT. Its protein is CASSDGSTDTQYF.

The table lists this clone with a few counts. The chain is built from TRBV5-1 and TRBJ2-5; 8 bases match TRBD2. V was clipped by 1 base and J by 2 bases; unmatched bases: 1. Germline CDR1 is SGHRS and CDR2 is YFSETQ. The CDR3 covers 14 residues. This chain's CDR3 is CASSLTSGQETQYF. The CDR3 nucleotides read TGCGCCAGCAGCTTGACTAGCGGACAAGAGACCCAGTACTTC.

This chain connects TRBV10-1 to TRBJ2-5, with 7 bases identical to TRBD2. The CDR3 runs to 14 residues. Germline V lookup: CDR1 WNHNN, CDR2 SYGVQD (reference sequence). Trimming at V came to 4 bases and at J to 2 bases, leaving 4 bases not matched to a gene. DNA of the CDR3: TGCGCCAGCAGTGGTCGGGGAGGGCAAGAGACCCAGTACTTC. Its translation is CASSGRGGQETQYF.

Here the CDR3 DNA reads TGCGCCAGCGGTCAAAGCGGTCTGCCGAACACCGGGGAGCTGTTTTTT. Its protein is CASGQSGLPNTGELFF. The chain recombines TRBV5-1 with TRBJ2-2; perhaps TRBD2 as D (5 bases). Germline CDR1 SGHRS, CDR2 YFSETQ. V was pared by 7 bases and J by 0 bases, with 16 bases between. The CDR3 has 16 residues.

This chain joins TRBV5-1 and TRBJ1-3, with a possible D match to TRBD1 (5 bases). This CDR3 comprises 16 residues. The V gene's germline CDR1 is SGHRS and CDR2 YFSETQ. Trimming took 0 bases from V and 1 from J, leaving 11 bases between them. The CDR3 DNA is TGCGCCAGCAGCTTGGTTTCAGGGTCGTCTGGAAACACCATATATTTT. Residues: CASSLVSGSSGNTIYF.

The chain links TRBV4-1 to TRBJ1-4; the D gene is possibly TRBD1 (5 bases). The CDR3 loop spans 19 amino acids. From germline, CDR1 is MGHRA and CDR2 YSYEKL. V lost 4 bases, J lost 5 bases, and 26 bases lay in between. The CDR3 nucleotides are TGCGCCAGCAGCCCACGAGTCCTTGGGGGGAAAGGACTGAATGAAAAACTGTTTTTT. Protein: CASSPRVLGGKGLNEKLFF.

The chain is built from TRBV6-1 and TRBJ2-6; D not certain. The germline gives CDR1 MNHNS, CDR2 SASEGT. This CDR3 comprises 15 residues. Trimming took 5 bases from V and 4 from J, leaving 12 bases between them. Here the CDR3 DNA reads TGTGCCAGCAGTTTCCCTTCCACCGGGGCCAACGTCCTGACTTTC. Translated: CASSFPSTGANVLTF.

The J gene is TRBJ1-5, the V gene TRBV18, with 7 positions matching TRBD1. Per germline, CDR1 KGHSH and CDR2 LQKENI. V gave up 4 bases and J gave up 6 bases; unmatched junction bases: 6. This CDR3 comprises 14 residues. The DNA for the CDR3 is TGTGCCAGCTCACAGGAGGGGGCCAGTCAGCCCCAGCATTTT. This encodes CASSQEGASQPQHF.

The chain recombines TRBV5-6 with TRBJ2-3; D is possibly TRBD2 (6 bases). The V end lost 0 bases, the J end lost 5 bases, and 13 bases lay between the germline ends. CDR3 size: 15 residues. Germline V gene lookup returns CDR1 SGHDT and CDR2 YYEEEE. The CDR3 region has the DNA TGTGCCAGCAGCTTGGTCGCGGGGTTGAGAGATACGCAGTATTTT. Amino acids: CASSLVAGLRDTQYF.

The V and J genes are TRBV5-6 and TRBJ2-7; TRBD1 might be the D (6 bases). V was pared by 1 base and J by 0 bases, with 17 bases between. In germline, CDR1 is SGHDT, CDR2 YYEEEE. This CDR3 is 17 amino acids long. CDR3 residues: CASSLWGHPRLSYEQYF. As DNA, the CDR3 is TGTGCCAGCAGCTTGTGGGGGCACCCGCGTCTCTCCTACGAGCAGTACTTC.

This chain connects TRBV29-1 to TRBJ2-3; no firm D call. V lost 3 bases and J lost 0, with 1 base in between. CDR3 length: 11 amino acids. Germline CDR1 SQVTM, CDR2 ANQGSEA. The CDR3: CSVDSTDTQYF. The CDR3 region has the DNA TGCAGCGTTGACAGCACAGATACGCAGTATTTT.

The chain has TRBV4-1 and TRBJ1-3; D not certain. This CDR3 is built from 13 residues. Trimming stripped 4 bases from V and 9 bases from J, with 13 bases between. CDR1 and CDR2 (germline): MGHRA, YSYEKL. CDR3 in amino acids: CASSREESGTIYF. The CDR3, as DNA: TGCGCCAGCAGCCGAGAAGAGTCGGGCACCATATATTTT.

The chain joins TRBV28 to TRBJ2-1; 10 bases are a match to TRBD2. This CDR3 contains 16 residues. V was clipped by 3 bases and J by 5 bases; unmatched bases: 7. Germline CDR1 and CDR2: MDHEN and SYDVKM. The CDR3 spells CASSFSGGDGNNEQFF. The CDR3 DNA reads as TGTGCCAGCAGTTTCAGCGGGGGGGACGGTAACAATGAGCAGTTCTTC.

This rearrangement joins TRBV5-1 to TRBJ1-4, with TRBD1 identical over 7 bases. J was trimmed by 8 bases and V by 3 bases; bases with no gene match: 7. From germline, CDR1 is SGHRS and CDR2 YFSETQ. The CDR3 covers 14 residues. The CDR3 DNA reads TGCGCCAGCAGCTATTTGGGACAGTTCGAAAAACTGTTTTTT. Residues: CASSYLGQFEKLFF. Together with reference TRBV5-1 and TRBJ1-4, the CDR3 gives the full variable domain: KAGVTQTPRYLIKTRGQQVTLSCSPISGHRSVSWYQQTPGQGLQFLFEYFSETQRNKGNFPGRFSGRQFSNSRSEMNVSTLELGDSALYLCASSYLGQFEKLFFGSGTQLSVL.

This chain connects TRBV5-1 to TRBJ1-2; D not certain. Trimming removed 2 bases from V and 0 bases from J, with 5 bases in between. The length of the CDR3 is 13 residues. Germline V CDR1 and CDR2: SGHRS, YFSETQ. DNA for the CDR3: TGCGCCAGCAGCTTCACAGCTAACTATGGCTACACCTTC. Protein: CASSFTANYGYTF.